This passage covers 20 T cell receptor beta chains from one sample sequenced in a study of technical replicates of blood from a handful of donors. TCRdb's copy holds only in-frame clones and misses some; the assay was immunoSEQ multiplex PCR. The table includes some 54,000 clones, 93% detected once. The sequencing sample was made of PBMCs. Receptors originate from a human donor in good health. Some clones in this sample may be carry-over from other donors' samples.

The chain is built from TRBV2 and TRBJ1-6, with 8 bases aligning to TRBD1. The CDR3 is 14 amino acids. Germline assignment: CDR1 SNHLY and CDR2 FYNNEI. V was pared by 5 bases and J by 7 bases, with 4 bases of the junction left unmatched. This CDR3 is CASSFGQGNSPLHF. The CDR3 coding sequence is TGTGCCAGCAGTTTCGGACAGGGAAATTCACCCCTCCACTTT. The full variable domain, completed using reference TRBV2 and TRBJ1-6, is EPEVTQTPSHQVTQMGQEVILRCVPISNHLYFYWYRQILGQKVEFLVSFYNNEISEKSEIFDDQFSVERPDGSNFTLKIRSTKLEDSAMYFCASSFGQGNSPLHFGNGTRLTVT.

This CDR3 reads CASSYRGRNTEAFF. The CDR3 nucleotides read TGTGCCAGCAGTTATCGGGGGAGGAACACTGAAGCTTTCTTT. The gene calls are TRBV6-5 and TRBJ1-1; a weak D match, TRBD1 (5 bases). This CDR3 contains 14 residues. The germline V gene encodes CDR1 MNHEY and CDR2 SVGAGI. Trimming removed 3 bases from V and 1 base from J, with 9 bases in between.

The rearrangement uses TRBV7-2 and TRBJ1-6; tentative D call: TRBD1 (5 bases). Germline V CDR1 and CDR2: SGHTA, FQGNSA. The CDR3 covers 18 residues. V lost 5 bases and J lost 1, with 18 bases in between. The CDR3 sequence: CASSRTWRGASYNSPLHF. CDR3 DNA sequence: TGTGCCAGCAGCCGAACCTGGCGGGGCGCTTCCTATAATTCACCCCTCCACTTT.

CDR3 sequence (DNA): TGTGCCAGCAGCTTAGTCGGGGAGTTTGATACGCAGTATTTT. The encoded protein is CASSLVGEFDTQYF. This sequence joins TRBV7-7 and TRBJ2-3, with a weak D call TRBD2 (5 bases). There are 14 residues in the CDR3. V was pared by 1 base and J by 6 bases, with 11 bases between. Germline V CDR1 and CDR2: SSHAT, FNYEAQ (reference sequence).

The gene calls are TRBV30 and TRBJ2-7; 8 bases agree with TRBD2. In germline, CDR1 is GTSNPN, CDR2 SVGIG (reference sequence). The CDR3 contains 15 residues. J was trimmed by 2 bases and V by 3 bases; bases with no gene match: 9. CDR3 bases: TGTGCCTGGAGCGGAGGACTAGCTCCTCCCTACGAGCAGTACTTC. Translating gives CAWSGGLAPPYEQYF.

The chain recombines TRBV4-3 with TRBJ1-6; TRBD1 matches at 11 bases. The V gene end was trimmed by 1 base and the J gene end by 14 bases; junction bases not matched to a gene: 7. The V gene's germline CDR1 is LGHNA and CDR2 YSLEER. The CDR3 runs 15 residues. DNA of the CDR3: TGCGCCAGCAGCCAAGCGGGACAGGGGGGAACCGCCCTCCACTTT. Amino acid sequence: CASSQAGQGGTALHF.

The chain uses TRBV5-1 and TRBJ2-5; TRBD2 matches at 7 bases. Trimming at V came to 3 bases and at J to 2 bases, leaving 1 base not matched to a gene. Germline V gene lookup returns CDR1 SGHRS and CDR2 YFSETQ. This CDR3 spans 13 amino acids. The CDR3 bases are TGCGCCAGCAGCTGGGGGGGGCAAGAGACCCAGTACTTC. Residues: CASSWGGQETQYF.

V is TRBV5-1 and J is TRBJ2-1; 10 bases fit TRBD2. With 0 bases clipped from V and 6 bases from J, the junction kept 3 bases outside the gene matches. This CDR3 is 15 amino acids long. Looked up from germline, CDR1 is SGHRS and CDR2 is YFSETQ. The CDR3 sequence is CASSLEASGGNEQFF. DNA for the CDR3: TGCGCCAGCAGCTTGGAGGCTAGCGGGGGCAATGAGCAGTTCTTC.

The J gene is TRBJ2-5, the V gene TRBV15; D remains ambiguous. The V end lost 0 bases, the J end lost 4 bases, and 15 bases lay between the germline ends. CDR1 and CDR2 from the germline V gene are LNHNV and YYDKDF (reference sequence). The CDR3 has 16 residues. The CDR3 spells CATSRDDPRPGETQYF. The DNA of the CDR3 is TGTGCCACCAGCAGAGATGATCCGAGGCCCGGAGAGACCCAGTACTTC.

The genes are TRBV7-9 and TRBJ1-2; TRBD1 matches at 7 bases. Looked up from germline, CDR1 is SEHNR and CDR2 is FQNEAQ (reference sequence). The length of the CDR3 is 15 residues. V lost 7 bases to trimming and J lost 0 bases; unmatched junction nucleotides: 8. For the CDR3, the DNA is TGTGCCAGCAACCCGGACAGGCCGTCTAACTATGGCTACACCTTC. Its protein product is CASNPDRPSNYGYTF.

The chain couples TRBV5-1 to TRBJ1-6; 8 nucleotides match TRBD1. The CDR3 is 15 residues long. Germline V gene lookup returns CDR1 SGHRS and CDR2 YFSETQ. V gave up 4 bases and J gave up 9 bases; unmatched junction bases: 9. The chain's CDR3 is CASSGSTGAASPLHF. CDR3 nucleotides: TGCGCCAGCAGCGGGTCGACAGGGGCGGCTTCACCCCTCCACTTT.

This clone was counted between two and nine times. The rearrangement joins TRBV20-1 to TRBJ1-3; 7 bases line up with TRBD1. Germline values: CDR1 DFQATT, CDR2 SNEGSKA (reference sequence). The ends lost 4 bases at V and 14 bases at J; junction bases unmatched: 8. The CDR3 totals 11 residues. The CDR3 protein is CSATMTGPLYF. The CDR3 DNA reads TGCAGTGCTACAATGACAGGGCCTTTATATTTT.

V is TRBV7-9 and J is TRBJ2-7; the D gene is possibly TRBD1 (5 bases). The germline CDR1 and CDR2 sequences are SEHNR and FQNEAQ (reference sequence). The ends were cut back, 6 bases at V and 1 base at J, with 10 bases in the middle. The CDR3 extends over 13 amino acids. In DNA, the CDR3 is TGTGCCAGCAGACCGGACATTTCCTACGAGCAGTACTTC. The encoded protein is CASRPDISYEQYF. Full variable domain (remainder filled in from reference TRBV7-9 and TRBJ2-7): DTGVSQNPRHKITKRGQNVTFRCDPISEHNRLYWYRQTLGQGPEFLTYFQNEAQLEKSRLLSDRFSAERPKGSFSTLEIQRTEQGDSAMYLCASRPDISYEQYFGPGTRLTVT.

J is TRBJ2-3 and V is TRBV30; 7 nucleotides match TRBD2. Losses at the gene ends were 0 bases for V and 0 bases for J; bases not matched to a gene: 3. The germline CDR1 and CDR2 sequences are GTSNPN and SVGIG (reference sequence). This CDR3 has 15 residues. The CDR3 nucleotides read TGTGCCTGGAGTGTACAAGCGGGGAGCACAGATACGCAGTATTTT. Encoded protein: CAWSVQAGSTDTQYF.

This sequence joins TRBV6-5 and TRBJ1-1; unclear D gene. The CDR3 is 12 amino acids. The germline V and J ends were trimmed by 10 bases and 5 bases, with 14 bases remaining between them. The V gene's germline CDR1 is MNHEY and CDR2 SVGAGI. CDR3 in DNA: TGTGCCATTTCTGGGAGAGGGACTGAAGCTTTCTTT. Translated, it gives CAISGRGTEAFF.

The table lists this clone with a few counts. J is TRBJ2-1 and V is TRBV5-1; 8 bases fit TRBD2. The CDR3 loop spans 15 amino acids. Germline CDR1 reads SGHRS; CDR2 reads YFSETQ. The junction had 7 bases not matched to a gene; V was cut back by 5 bases and J by 3 bases. The CDR3 coding sequence is TGCGCCAGCAGGGAGAGCGGGGGAGACTACAATGAGCAGTTCTTC. Amino acid sequence: CASRESGGDYNEQFF.

The V and J genes are TRBV7-2 and TRBJ2-5, with 7 bases lining up with TRBD1. V was pared by 2 bases and J by 1 base, with 10 bases of the junction left unmatched. CDR1 SGHTA and CDR2 FQGNSA come from the germline V gene. This CDR3 contains 17 residues. The CDR3 region has the DNA TGTGCCAGCAGCTTAACCTACAGGGGTAGCTCCCAAGAGACCCAGTACTTC. Residues: CASSLTYRGSSQETQYF.

V usage is TRBV4-3 and J usage is TRBJ2-1; D remains ambiguous. Trimming pared 0 bases from V and 6 bases from J, leaving 9 bases between. The CDR3 is 14 amino acids. Germline assignment: CDR1 LGHNA and CDR2 YSLEER. The chain's CDR3 is CASSQDQVVNEQFF. The CDR3 DNA follows: TGCGCCAGCAGCCAAGATCAGGTCGTCAATGAGCAGTTCTTC.

Remarks on this clone: A read error may produce the germline difference seen at one junction end. The chain employs TRBV14 and TRBJ1-3; D remains ambiguous. The CDR3 runs to 13 residues. The germline CDR1 and CDR2 sequences are SGHDN and FVKESK. The CDR3 protein is CASSLTAGTTIYF. In DNA, the CDR3 is TGTGCCAGCAGCCTTACAGCTGGAACCACCATATATTTT.

The V call is TRBV9, the J call TRBJ2-3; 7 bases agree with TRBD2. Trimming cost V 0 bases and J 7 bases; bases outside gene matches: 8. CDR3 size: 15 residues. Germline V CDR1 and CDR2: SGDLS, YYNGEE. The DNA for the CDR3 is TGTGCCAGCAGCGTAGATCTAGCGGTGGGGAATACGCAGTATTTT. It codes for CASSVDLAVGNTQYF.